This T cell receptor beta chain was observed in a study of cytomegalovirus exposure and HLA in healthy donors. At the level of the study: An early release of data contained tens of millions of unique TCRs, which came from HLA-typed donors. The study's findings and limits: A prior analysis recorded that most TCR beta V segments were productive about 87% or about 30% of the time. Because they were indistinguishable, some V segments, including TRBV6-2 and TRBV6-3, were excluded.

The germline V gene encodes CDR1 LGHNA and CDR2 YSLEER. J was trimmed by 6 bases and V by 4 bases; bases with no gene match: 3. CDR3 size: 14 residues. With 60 Vbeta and 13 Jbeta primers, the PCR was carried out. Libraries were prepared by immunoSEQ multiplex PCR; TCRdb keeps only in-frame clonotypes and omits some of them. This repertoire shows 100,000 to 150,000 clones, about 81% found once; its top ten account for 1.1%. Regarding this clone: What it recognizes is unknown.

Among the donors, all were healthy bone marrow donors. This chain links TRBV4-3 with TRBJ2-7; 13 positions match TRBD2. The TCR originated in a woman aged 25 to 45 in good health and CMV-seronegative. Sequences were obtained from PBMCs. This CDR3 is CASSPGLAGPEQYF. In DNA, the CDR3 is TGCGCCAGCAGCCCGGGACTAGCGGGACCCGAGCAGTACTTC.